Listed below are T cell receptor beta chains from one sample, sequenced in a study of immune evolution from preneoplasia to lung adenocarcinoma. Produced via immunoSEQ multiplex PCR; TCRdb's table is partial and in-frame only. The table shows 35,000 or so clones, with 74% occurring only once. The source material was FFPE invasive lung adenocarcinoma tissue. These TCRs come from a person between 60 and 69 years old with lung adenocarcinoma. Each CDR3 is given with its conserved first and last residue. Fields, in order: D gene, clone size, J gene, V gene, CDR3 DNA, CDR3 protein. A D gene is named only where the DNA matches it firmly. Rows may omit the clone size; those that give it use once, few, many or a size class.

TRBD2,few,TRBJ2-1,TRBV11-3,TGTGCCAGCAGCTCTAAGCGGGACCGCTTGGGGAGAGAGGAGCAGTTCTTC,CASSSKRDRLGREEQFF
NA,NA,TRBJ1-2,TRBV6-6,TGTGCCAGCAGTTACCCCGAGGGGCCAGCTAACTATGGCTACACCTTC,CASSYPEGPANYGYTF
NA,NA,TRBJ2-2,TRBV7-9,TGTGCCAGCAGCTTACGGACGAAAGGAACCGGGGAGCTGTTTTTT,CASSLRTKGTGELFF
NA,NA,TRBJ2-3,TRBV5-1,TGCGCCAGCAGCTTGGAGGGGAGTATGTTGACAGATACGCAGTATTTT,CASSLEGSMLTDTQYF
TRBD1,NA,TRBJ1-4,TRBV18,TGTGCCAGCTCACCCGAATTGGGACAGGGTGAAAAACTGTTTTTT,CASSPELGQGEKLFF
TRBD2,NA,TRBJ2-7,TRBV30,TGTGCCTGGACCCGCCGTAGGACTAGCGGCCCTCCCGGGCAGTACTTC,CAWTRRRTSGPPGQYF
NA,NA,TRBJ1-1,TRBV18,TGTGCCAGCTCACCAATCGCAGACGAGAACACTGAAGCTTTCTTT,CASSPIADENTEAFF
NA,NA,TRBJ2-1,TRBV28,TGTGCCAGCAGCTCAAAGACGACCGGGGTCATTGGTGTGCAGTTCTTC,CASSSKTTGVIGVQFF
TRBD1,few,TRBJ1-4,TRBV4-1,TGCGCCAGCAGCCAAGGAAGGACAGGGTGGAGTGAAAAACTGTTTTTT,CASSQGRTGWSEKLFF
TRBD1,NA,TRBJ2-3,TRBV7-3,TGTGCCAGCAGCTTTAGAGGGGGCAGAACAGATACGCAGTATTTT,CASSFRGGRTDTQYF
NA,NA,TRBJ2-3,TRBV5-1,TGCGCCAGCGCGCGGGGAGGAAGCACAGATACGCAGTATTTT,CASARGGSTDTQYF
NA,few,TRBJ2-6,TRBV6-5,TGTGCCAGCTTTAGGGCGGGGGCCAACGTCCTGACTTTC,CASFRAGANVLTF
NA,NA,TRBJ1-3,TRBV7-9,TGTGCCAGCAACCTGGCAGGGCTGGGTGGAAACACCATATATTTT,CASNLAGLGGNTIYF
NA,NA,TRBJ2-2,TRBV6-5,TGTGCCAGCAGTCCCTCGAGGACCGGGGAGCTGTTTTTT,CASSPSRTGELFF
NA,few,TRBJ1-1,TRBV20-1,TGCAGTGCTAGATGGACTGAAGCTTTCTTT,CSARWTEAFF
NA,once,TRBJ1-2,TRBV4-2,TGTGCCAGCAGCCAAGATTCGCCCAGGGTCTATGGCTACACCTTC,CASSQDSPRVYGYTF
NA,NA,TRBJ1-3,TRBV7-2,TGTGCCAGCAGCCCCCCCGGACCGACGGGAAACACCATATATTTT,CASSPPGPTGNTIYF
NA,NA,TRBJ1-4,TRBV14,TGTGCCAGCAGCCAGGGGTTTCGGGAAAAACTGTTTTTT,CASSQGFREKLFF
NA,NA,TRBJ2-5,TRBV18,TGTGCCAGCTCCCGAAACGAGGGATTGGAGACCCAGTACTTC,CASSRNEGLETQYF
TRBD2,NA,TRBJ2-2,TRBV15,TGTGCCACCAGCAGAGGGCGGGAGGAGGTCGGGGAGCTGTTTTTT,CATSRGREEVGELFF
TRBD1,NA,TRBJ1-3,TRBV9,TGTGCCAGCAGCCCGGACAGGTTCGGAAACACCATATATTTT,CASSPDRFGNTIYF
NA,NA,TRBJ2-1,TRBV4-1,TGCGCCAGCAGCCAAGATGGGGACGAGCAGTTCTTC,CASSQDGDEQFF
TRBD1,NA,TRBJ2-6,TRBV10-3,TGTGCCATCAGTGAGCGGACAGGGGCTGGGGCCAACGTCCTGACTTTC,CAISERTGAGANVLTF
NA,NA,TRBJ1-4,TRBV2,TGTGCCAGCACCCCAGAGGGTGAAAAACTGTTTTTT,CASTPEGEKLFF
TRBD2,NA,TRBJ2-7,TRBV5-1,TGCGCCAGCAGCTTAGGGGGTAGCGGGAGAGCGAAAAGCTCCTACGAGCAGTACTTC,CASSLGGSGRAKSSYEQYF
TRBD2,NA,TRBJ2-1,TRBV7-2,TGTGCCAGCAGCTCGGGGGGACTAGCGGGTAATGAGCAGTTCTTC,CASSSGGLAGNEQFF
TRBD1,once,TRBJ2-1,TRBV5-4,TGTGCCAGCAGCTTGGCTGGACAGGGTAGCGATGAGCAGTTCTTC,CASSLAGQGSDEQFF
NA,NA,TRBJ1-1,TRBV27,TGTGCCAGCAGTTTCCGGCACGAGGCTTTCTTT,CASSFRHEAFF
NA,NA,TRBJ1-5,TRBV28,TGTGCCAGCAGTTGGGAGCTGAGTCAGCCCCAGCATTTT,CASSWELSQPQHF
TRBD1,NA,TRBJ1-2,TRBV18,TGTGCCAGCTCCCCCGGACAGGCGCGAGACATCTATGGCTACACCTTC,CASSPGQARDIYGYTF